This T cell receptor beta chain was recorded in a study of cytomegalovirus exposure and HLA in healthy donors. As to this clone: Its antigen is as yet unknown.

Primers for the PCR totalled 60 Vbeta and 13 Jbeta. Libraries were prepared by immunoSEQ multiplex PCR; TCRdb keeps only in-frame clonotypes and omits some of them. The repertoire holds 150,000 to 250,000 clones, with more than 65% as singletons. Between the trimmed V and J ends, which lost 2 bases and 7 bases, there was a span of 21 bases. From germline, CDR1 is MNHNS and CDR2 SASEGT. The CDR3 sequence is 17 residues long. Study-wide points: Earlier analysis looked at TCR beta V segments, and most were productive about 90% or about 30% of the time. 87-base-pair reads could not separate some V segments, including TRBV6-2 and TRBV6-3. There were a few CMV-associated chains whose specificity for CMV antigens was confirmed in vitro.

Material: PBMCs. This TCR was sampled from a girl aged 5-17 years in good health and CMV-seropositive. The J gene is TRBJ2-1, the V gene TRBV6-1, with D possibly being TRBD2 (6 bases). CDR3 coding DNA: TGTGCCAGCAGTGAAAGGGTGCCCGGGACTGGCGGGAATGAGCAGTTCTTC. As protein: CASSERVPGTGGNEQFF.